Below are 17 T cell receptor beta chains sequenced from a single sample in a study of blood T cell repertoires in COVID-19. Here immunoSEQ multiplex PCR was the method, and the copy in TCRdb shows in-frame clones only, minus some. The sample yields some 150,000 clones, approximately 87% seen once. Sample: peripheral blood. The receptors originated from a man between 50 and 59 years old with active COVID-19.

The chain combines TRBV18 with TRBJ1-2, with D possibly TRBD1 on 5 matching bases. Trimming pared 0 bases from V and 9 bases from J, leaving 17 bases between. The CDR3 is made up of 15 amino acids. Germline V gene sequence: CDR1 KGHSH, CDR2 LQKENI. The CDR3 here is CASSPPGGSRFSYTF. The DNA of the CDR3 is TGTGCCAGCTCACCACCCGGGGGATCTCGGTTTAGCTACACCTTC.

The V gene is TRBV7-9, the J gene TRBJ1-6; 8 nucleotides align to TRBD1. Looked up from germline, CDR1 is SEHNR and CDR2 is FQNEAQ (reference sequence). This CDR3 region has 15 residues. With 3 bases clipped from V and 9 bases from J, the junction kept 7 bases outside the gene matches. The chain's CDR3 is CASSLGGQVFSPLHF. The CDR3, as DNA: TGTGCCAGCAGCTTGGGGGGACAGGTATTTTCACCCCTCCACTTT.

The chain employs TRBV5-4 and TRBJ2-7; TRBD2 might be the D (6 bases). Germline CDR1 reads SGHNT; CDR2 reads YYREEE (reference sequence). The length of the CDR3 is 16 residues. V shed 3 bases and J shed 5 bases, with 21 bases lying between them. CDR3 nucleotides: TGTGCCAGCAGCTCCCGAACGGGACTCTCGGGGGACGAGCAGTACTTC. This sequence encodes CASSSRTGLSGDEQYF.

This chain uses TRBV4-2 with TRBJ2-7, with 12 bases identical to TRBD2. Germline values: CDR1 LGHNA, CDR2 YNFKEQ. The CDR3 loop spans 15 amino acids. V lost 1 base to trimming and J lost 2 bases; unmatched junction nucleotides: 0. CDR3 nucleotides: TGTGCCAGCAGCCAAGGACTAGCGGGGGCCTACGAGCAGTACTTC. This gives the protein CASSQGLAGAYEQYF.

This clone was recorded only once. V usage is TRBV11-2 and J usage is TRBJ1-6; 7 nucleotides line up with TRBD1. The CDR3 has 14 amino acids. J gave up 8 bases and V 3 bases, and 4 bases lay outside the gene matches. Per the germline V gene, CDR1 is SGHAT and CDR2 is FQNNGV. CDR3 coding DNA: TGTGCCAGCAGCTTCCGACAGGGCGATTCACCCCTCCACTTT. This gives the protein CASSFRQGDSPLHF.

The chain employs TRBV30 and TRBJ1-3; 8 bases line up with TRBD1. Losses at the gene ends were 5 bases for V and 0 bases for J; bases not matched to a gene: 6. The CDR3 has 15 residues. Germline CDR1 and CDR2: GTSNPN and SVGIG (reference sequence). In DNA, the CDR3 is TGTGCCTGGCGGACAGGGAGGCGCTCTGGAAACACCATATATTTT. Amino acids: CAWRTGRRSGNTIYF.

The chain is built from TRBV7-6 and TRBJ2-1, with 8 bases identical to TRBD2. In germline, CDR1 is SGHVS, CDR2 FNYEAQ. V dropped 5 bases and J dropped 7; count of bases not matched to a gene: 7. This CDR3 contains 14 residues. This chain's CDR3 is CASSLRGGVNEQFF. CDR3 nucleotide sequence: TGTGCCAGCAGCCTCCGGGGGGGCGTGAATGAGCAGTTCTTC.

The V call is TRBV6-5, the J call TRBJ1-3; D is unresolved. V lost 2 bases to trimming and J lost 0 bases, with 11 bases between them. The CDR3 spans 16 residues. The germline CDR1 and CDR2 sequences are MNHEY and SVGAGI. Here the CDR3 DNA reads TGTGCCAGCAGTTACGGGCGATCCCTCTCTGGAAACACCATATATTTT. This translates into CASSYGRSLSGNTIYF.

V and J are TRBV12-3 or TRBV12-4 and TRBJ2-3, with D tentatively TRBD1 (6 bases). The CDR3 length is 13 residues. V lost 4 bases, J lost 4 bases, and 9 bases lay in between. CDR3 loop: CASSSRGADTQYF. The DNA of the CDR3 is TGTGCCAGCAGTTCCAGGGGAGCAGATACGCAGTATTTT.

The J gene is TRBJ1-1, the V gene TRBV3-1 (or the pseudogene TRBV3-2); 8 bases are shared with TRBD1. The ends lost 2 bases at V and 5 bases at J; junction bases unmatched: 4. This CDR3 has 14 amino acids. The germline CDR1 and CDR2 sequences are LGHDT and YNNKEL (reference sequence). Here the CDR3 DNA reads TGTGCCAGCAGCCAAACCGGACAGGGAACTGAAGCTTTCTTT. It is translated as CASSQTGQGTEAFF.

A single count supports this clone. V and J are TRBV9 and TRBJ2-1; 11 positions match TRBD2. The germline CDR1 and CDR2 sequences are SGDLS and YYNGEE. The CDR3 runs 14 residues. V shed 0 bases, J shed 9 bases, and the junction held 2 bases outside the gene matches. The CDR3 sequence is CASSVETSGVEQFF. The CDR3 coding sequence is TGTGCCAGCAGCGTAGAGACTAGCGGGGTTGAGCAGTTCTTC.

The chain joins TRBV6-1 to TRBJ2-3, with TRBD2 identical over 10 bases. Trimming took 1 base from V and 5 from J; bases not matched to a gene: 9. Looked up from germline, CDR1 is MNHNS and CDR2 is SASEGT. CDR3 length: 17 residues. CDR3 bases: TGTGCCAGCAGTGAAGGAGCGGGGGGGCCTTTTATAGATACGCAGTATTTT. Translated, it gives CASSEGAGGPFIDTQYF.

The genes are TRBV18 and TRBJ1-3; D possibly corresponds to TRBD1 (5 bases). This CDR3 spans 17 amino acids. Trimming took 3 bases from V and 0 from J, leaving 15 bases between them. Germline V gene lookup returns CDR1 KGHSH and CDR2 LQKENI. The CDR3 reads CASSPTSGGDSGNTIYF. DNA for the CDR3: TGTGCCAGCTCACCCACGTCGGGGGGTGACTCTGGAAACACCATATATTTT.

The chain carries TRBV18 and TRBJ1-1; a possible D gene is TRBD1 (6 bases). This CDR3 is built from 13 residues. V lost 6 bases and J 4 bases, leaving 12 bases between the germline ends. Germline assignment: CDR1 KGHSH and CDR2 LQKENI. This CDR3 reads CASSGQHLTEAFF. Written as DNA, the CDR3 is TGTGCCAGCTCCGGACAGCACCTCACTGAAGCTTTCTTT.

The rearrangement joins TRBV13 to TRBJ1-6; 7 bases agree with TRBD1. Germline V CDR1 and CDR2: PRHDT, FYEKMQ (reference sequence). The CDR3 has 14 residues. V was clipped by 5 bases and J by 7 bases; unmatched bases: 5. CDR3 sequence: CASSPWDRNSPLHF. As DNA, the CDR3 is TGTGCCAGCAGCCCATGGGACAGAAATTCACCCCTCCACTTT.

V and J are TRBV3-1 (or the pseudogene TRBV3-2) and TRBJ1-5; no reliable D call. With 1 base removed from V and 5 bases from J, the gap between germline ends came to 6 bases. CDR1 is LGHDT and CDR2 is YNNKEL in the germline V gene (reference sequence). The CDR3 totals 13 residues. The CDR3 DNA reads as TGTGCCAGCAGCCAAGGGCAGTATCAGCCCCAGCATTTT. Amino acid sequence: CASSQGQYQPQHF.

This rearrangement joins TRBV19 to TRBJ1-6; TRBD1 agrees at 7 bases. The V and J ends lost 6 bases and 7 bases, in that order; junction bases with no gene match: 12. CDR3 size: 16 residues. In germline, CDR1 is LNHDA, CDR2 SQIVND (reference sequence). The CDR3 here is CASRPGAGTANSPLHF. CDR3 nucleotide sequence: TGTGCCAGTAGACCCGGCGCCGGGACAGCCAATTCACCCCTCCACTTT. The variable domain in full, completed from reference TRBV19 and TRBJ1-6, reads DGGITQSPKYLFRKEGQNVTLSCEQNLNHDAMYWYRQDPGQGLRLIYYSQIVNDFQKGDIAEGYSVSREKKESFPLTVTSAQKNPTAFYLCASRPGAGTANSPLHFGNGTRLTVT.